This entry describes one TCR beta chain. Its antigen remains unknown. This entry comes from a study of immune cell composition in non-small cell lung cancer. Study background: Lung adenocarcinoma or squamous carcinoma made up most tumours.

The table came from immunoSEQ multiplex PCR; TCRdb's copy has only in-frame clones and leaves some out. The sample has about 4,800 clones; roughly 74% are singletons. Findings of the study overall: Shared sequences between tumour-reactive and dominant in vivo clones were not proven. Overall clonality, unlike maximal tumour-associated clone frequency, did not predict TIL reactivity. 60% to 75% of squamous and about 30% of adenocarcinoma cases had tumour-associated clones >0.5%.

The V gene's germline CDR1 is GTSNPN and CDR2 SVGIG (reference sequence). Between the trimmed V and J ends, which lost 4 bases and 0 bases, there was a span of 9 bases. The CDR3 consists of 13 residues. The origin of this receptor is a human donor with non-small cell lung cancer. This chain links TRBV30 with TRBJ1-1; D uncertain. Specimen: lung tumor tissue. CDR3 sequence: CAWTSLMNTEAFF. The DNA for the CDR3 is TGTGCCTGGACCTCACTAATGAACACTGAAGCTTTCTTT.